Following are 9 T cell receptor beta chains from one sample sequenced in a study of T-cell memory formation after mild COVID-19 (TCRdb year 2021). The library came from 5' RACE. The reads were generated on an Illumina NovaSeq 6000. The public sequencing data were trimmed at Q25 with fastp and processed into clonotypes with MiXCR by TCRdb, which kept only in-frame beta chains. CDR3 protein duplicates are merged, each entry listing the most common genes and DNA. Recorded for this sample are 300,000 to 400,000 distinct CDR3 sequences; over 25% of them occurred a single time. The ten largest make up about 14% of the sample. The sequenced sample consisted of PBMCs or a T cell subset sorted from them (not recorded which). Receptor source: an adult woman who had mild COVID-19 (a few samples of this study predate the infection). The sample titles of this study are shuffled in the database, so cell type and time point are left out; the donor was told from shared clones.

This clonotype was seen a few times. The CDR3 protein is CSGGLADNEQFF. CDR3 DNA: TGCAGCGGCGGGCTAGCTGACAATGAGCAGTTCTTC. V and J are TRBV29-1 and TRBJ2-1; tentative D call: TRBD2 (5 bases). The CDR3 contains 12 residues. The germline gives CDR1 SQVTM, CDR2 ANQGSEA. Trimming removed 7 bases from V and 5 bases from J, with 12 bases in between.

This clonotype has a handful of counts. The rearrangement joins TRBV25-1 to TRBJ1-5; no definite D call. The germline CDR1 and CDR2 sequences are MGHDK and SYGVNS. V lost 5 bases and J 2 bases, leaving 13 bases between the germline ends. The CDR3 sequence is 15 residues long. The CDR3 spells CASSNALYRNQPQHF. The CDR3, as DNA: TGTGCCAGCAGTAACGCACTGTATCGCAATCAGCCCCAGCATTTT. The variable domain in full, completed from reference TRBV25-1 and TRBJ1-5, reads EADIYQTPRYLVIGTGKKITLECSQTMGHDKMYWYQQDPGMELHLIHYSYGVNSTEKGDLSSESTVSRIRTEHFPLTLESARPSHTSQYLCASSNALYRNQPQHFGDGTRLSIL.

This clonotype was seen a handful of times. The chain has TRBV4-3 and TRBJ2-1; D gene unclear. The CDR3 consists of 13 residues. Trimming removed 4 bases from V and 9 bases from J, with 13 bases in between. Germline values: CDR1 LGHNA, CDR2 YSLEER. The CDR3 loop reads CASSLDPTGEQFF. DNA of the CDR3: TGCGCCAGCAGCCTGGACCCTACCGGTGAGCAGTTCTTC.

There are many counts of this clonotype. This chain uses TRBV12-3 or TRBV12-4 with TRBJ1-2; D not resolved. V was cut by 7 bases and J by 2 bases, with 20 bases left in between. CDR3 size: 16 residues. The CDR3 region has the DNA TGTGCCAGCACCCCACAGAGGAGCACTGCCAACTATGGCTACACCTTC. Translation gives CASTPQRSTANYGYTF.

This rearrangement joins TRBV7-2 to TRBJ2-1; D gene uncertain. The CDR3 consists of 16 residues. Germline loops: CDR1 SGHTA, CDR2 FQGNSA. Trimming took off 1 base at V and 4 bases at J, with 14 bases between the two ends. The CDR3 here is CASSLVGSADYNEQFF. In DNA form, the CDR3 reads TGTGCCAGCAGCTTAGTGGGGTCAGCAGATTACAATGAGCAGTTCTTC.

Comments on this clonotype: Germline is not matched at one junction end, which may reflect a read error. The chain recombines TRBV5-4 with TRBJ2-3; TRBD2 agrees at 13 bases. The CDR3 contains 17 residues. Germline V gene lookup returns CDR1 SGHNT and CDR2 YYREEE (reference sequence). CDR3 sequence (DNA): TGTGCAAGCAGTCGGGGACTAGCGGGATATGAAACAGATACGCAGTATTTT. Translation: CASSRGLAGYETDTQYF. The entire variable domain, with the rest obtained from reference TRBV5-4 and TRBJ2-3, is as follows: ETGVTQSPTHLIKTRGQQVTLRCSSQSGHNTVSWYQQALGQGPQFIFQYYREEENGRGNFPPRFSGLQFPNYSSELNVNALELDDSALYLCASSRGLAGYETDTQYFGPGTRLTVL.

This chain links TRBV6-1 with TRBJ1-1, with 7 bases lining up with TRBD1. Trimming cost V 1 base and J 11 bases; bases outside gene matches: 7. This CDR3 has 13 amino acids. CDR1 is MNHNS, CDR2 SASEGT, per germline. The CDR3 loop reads CASSEVDRVRAFF. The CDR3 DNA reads TGTGCCAGCAGTGAAGTAGACAGGGTGAGGGCTTTCTTT.

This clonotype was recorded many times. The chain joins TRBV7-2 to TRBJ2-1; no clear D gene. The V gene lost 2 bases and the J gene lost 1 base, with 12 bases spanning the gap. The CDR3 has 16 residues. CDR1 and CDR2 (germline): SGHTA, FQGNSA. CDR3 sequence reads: CASSLNTDLSYNEQFF. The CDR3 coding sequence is TGTGCCAGCAGCTTAAACACAGATCTGTCCTACAATGAGCAGTTCTTC.

In DNA form, the CDR3 reads TGTGCCAGCAGACCCTTGGACAGCCTGACTAGCACAGATACGCAGTATTTT. This translates into CASRPLDSLTSTDTQYF. The rearrangement uses TRBV27 and TRBJ2-3, with TRBD1 as a possible D gene (6 bases). CDR3 size: 17 residues. V lost 6 bases and J 0 bases, leaving 19 bases between the germline ends. Germline V gene data show CDR1 as MNHEY and CDR2 as SMNVEV (reference sequence).